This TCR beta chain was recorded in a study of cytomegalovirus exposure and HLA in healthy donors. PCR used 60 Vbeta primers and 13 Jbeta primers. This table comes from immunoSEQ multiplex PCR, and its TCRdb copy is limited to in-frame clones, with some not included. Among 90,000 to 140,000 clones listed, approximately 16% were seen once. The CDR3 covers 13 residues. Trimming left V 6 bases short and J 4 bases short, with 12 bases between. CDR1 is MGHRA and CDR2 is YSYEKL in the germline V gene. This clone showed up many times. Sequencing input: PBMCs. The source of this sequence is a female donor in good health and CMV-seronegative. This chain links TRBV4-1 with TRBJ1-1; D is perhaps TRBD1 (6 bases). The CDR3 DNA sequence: TGCGCCAGCAGGCCGGCGGGGGCCACTGAAGCTTTCTTT. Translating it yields CASRPAGATEAFF.